This T cell receptor beta chain was found in a study of T cell responses to AZD1222 COVID-19 vaccine. Generated by immunoSEQ multiplex PCR, the TCRdb table keeps only in-frame clones and is missing some. The table has roughly 120,000 clones, more than 75% seen once. Germline V gene data show CDR1 as LNHDA and CDR2 as SQIVND (reference sequence). CDR3 length: 14 amino acids. Trimming cost V 5 bases and J 0 bases, with 10 bases left between them. Overall study findings and caveats: Clonal diversity may have been underestimated, and the donors were mostly white British, with more females than males. Repertoires were collected only later (after the peak T cell response had occurred).

About this clone: Its antigen is unidentified.

This TCR was sampled from an adult who received the AZD1222 COVID-19 vaccine. The sample here was peripheral blood, taken 28 days after the second AZD1222 dose. The chain uses TRBV19 and TRBJ1-1; tentatively, D is TRBD1 (5 bases). This chain's CDR3 is CASSSGRLNTEAFF. The CDR3 DNA follows: TGTGCCAGTAGTTCGGGACGGCTGAACACTGAAGCTTTCTTT.